Shown below are 27 T cell receptor beta chains from a single sample sequenced in a study of read filtering for tumor transcriptome and immune sequencing. Molecular barcoded adaptors covering alpha/delta and beta/gamma chains were used on roughly 400 ng RNA. TCRdb re-derived calls from the reads in MiXCR, one entry per CDR3 protein. The sample carries around 23,000 distinct CDR3 sequences, around a fifth recorded once. The sequenced sample consisted of a population of CD138-negative cells sorted from bone marrow. Receptor source: a donor over 35 with multiple myeloma.

This clonotype was picked up many times. The rearrangement uses TRBV12-5 and TRBJ2-5; 7 bases are shared with TRBD1. This CDR3 spans 13 amino acids. With V trimmed by 6 bases and J by 4 bases, 5 bases remained unmatched. Germline CDR1 LGHNT, CDR2 FRNRAP. CDR3 region: CASGTGLGETQYF. CDR3 nucleotide sequence: TGTGCTAGTGGGACAGGGTTAGGAGAGACCCAGTACTTC. The full variable domain, in which reference TRBV12-5 and TRBJ2-5 provide the parts outside the CDR3, is DARVTQTPRHKVTEMGQEVTMRCQPILGHNTVFWYRQTMMQGLELLAYFRNRAPLDDSGMPKDRFSAEMPDATLATLKIQPSEPRDSAVYFCASGTGLGETQYFGPGTRLLVL.

The chain's CDR3 is CSASPGTGASPLHF. The CDR3 nucleotides are TGCAGTGCTAGTCCCGGGACAGGGGCTTCACCCCTCCACTTT. The chain joins TRBV20-1 to TRBJ1-6; 10 bases align to TRBD1. V dropped 3 bases and J dropped 9; count of bases not matched to a gene: 5. Germline-derived CDR1 and CDR2 are DFQATT and SNEGSKA (reference sequence). The CDR3 consists of 14 residues.

This clonotype was recorded at least ten times. The chain is built from TRBV5-1 and TRBJ1-1, with 9 bases fitting TRBD1. The CDR3 totals 15 residues. V shed 4 bases, J shed 6 bases, and the junction held 10 bases outside the gene matches. Looked up from germline, CDR1 is SGHRS and CDR2 is YFSETQ. CDR3 DNA sequence: TGCGCCAGCAGCGTGGGACAGGGTAGGGCCCCTGAAGCTTTCTTT. Residues: CASSVGQGRAPEAFF.

With respect to this clonotype: Possible read error: a much larger clone is one base away. This is likely a read error, given that the CDR3 carries no conserved phenylalanine or tryptophan at its end. The genes are TRBV19 and TRBJ2-1; 10 positions agree with TRBD2. The J segment lost 2 bases and the V segment lost 5 bases, leaving 6 bases of the junction unmatched. CDR1 is LNHDA, CDR2 SQIVND, per germline (reference sequence). CDR3 length equals 16 residues. In DNA, the CDR3 is TGTGCCAGTAGTGAAACCAGCGGGGGGGCCTACAATGAGCAGTTCTAC. Residues: CASSETSGGAYNEQFY.

On this clonotype: A read error may explain this, as a much larger clone is one base away. The CDR3: CAGSLAGQGEEKLFF. DNA of the CDR3: TGTGCCGGCAGCTTAGCGGGACAGGGGGAGGAAAAACTGTTTTTT. This chain uses TRBV7-8 with TRBJ1-4, with 11 bases aligning to TRBD1. Per the germline V gene, CDR1 is SGHVS and CDR2 is FQNEAQ. The CDR3 extends over 15 amino acids.

This clonotype appeared a few times. A single base separates this from a much larger clone, so it may be a read error. V usage is TRBV6-4 and J usage is TRBJ2-2; 8 nucleotides match TRBD1. In germline, CDR1 is MRHNA, CDR2 SNTAGT. This CDR3 comprises 16 residues. Unmatched junction bases numbered 9, after V lost 3 bases and J lost 6 bases. The CDR3 DNA is TGTGCCAGCAGTGAAGAGTACAGGGGGGTCGCCGGGGAGCTGTTTTTT. Translating gives CASSEEYRGVAGELFF.

This clonotype was recorded at least ten times. The rearrangement joins TRBV11-1 to TRBJ2-3; 8 bases agree with TRBD1. The CDR3 loop spans 14 amino acids. Looked up from germline, CDR1 is SGHAT and CDR2 is FQDESV (reference sequence). The junction had 6 bases not matched to a gene; V was cut back by 5 bases and J by 5 bases. The CDR3 spells CASSLQQGGDTQYF. DNA of the CDR3: TGTGCCAGCAGCCTCCAACAGGGGGGAGATACGCAGTATTTT.

The chain combines TRBV29-1 with TRBJ2-7; 7 bases match TRBD1. This CDR3 has 12 amino acids. The germline V gene encodes CDR1 SQVTM and CDR2 ANQGSEA. J lost 7 bases, V lost 1 base, and 4 bases had no gene match. This CDR3 reads CSVEGTGEEQYF. CDR3 coding DNA: TGCAGCGTTGAAGGTACAGGGGAAGAGCAGTACTTC.

CDR3 sequence (DNA): TGCGCCAGCAGTCGTAGGACTAGCGGGGTGGCAGATACGCAGTATTTT. This codes for CASSRRTSGVADTQYF. This rearrangement joins TRBV23-1 to TRBJ2-3; TRBD2 matches 12 bases. TRBV23-1 is marked as an open reading frame, function uncertain. The CDR3 spans 16 residues. V shed 4 bases and J 4 bases; nucleotides not matched to a gene: 6.

This clonotype has ten or more counts. V is TRBV5-4 and J is TRBJ1-1; D unresolved. The germline V gene encodes CDR1 SGHNT and CDR2 YYREEE (reference sequence). The CDR3 sequence is 17 residues long. Trimming took off 0 bases at V and 4 bases at J, with 19 bases between the two ends. The CDR3: CASSLGWARGRGTEAFF. DNA of the CDR3: TGTGCCAGCAGCTTGGGTTGGGCTCGTGGTAGAGGCACTGAAGCTTTCTTT.

J is TRBJ2-3 and V is TRBV6-2 or TRBV6-3, with no clear D. The V and J ends lost 0 bases and 4 bases respectively, with 14 bases between them. The CDR3 consists of 16 residues. Germline loops: CDR1 MNHEY, CDR2 SVGEGT. The CDR3 sequence: CASSYSHPLSSDTQYF. CDR3 DNA sequence: TGTGCCAGCAGTTACTCCCACCCCCTCAGCTCAGATACGCAGTATTTT.

This clonotype was found a few times. The chain carries TRBV18 and TRBJ2-3, with TRBD2 matching 10 bases. The germline gives CDR1 KGHSH, CDR2 LQKENI. V was clipped by 2 bases and J by 0 bases; unmatched bases: 8. This CDR3 contains 18 residues. The CDR3 bases are TGTGCCAGCTCACCATGGGCTAGCGGGGGCCCTAGCACAGATACGCAGTATTTT. Translation: CASSPWASGGPSTDTQYF.

This clonotype was observed many times. The chain carries TRBV14 and TRBJ2-5, with D possibly TRBD2 on 5 matching bases. Germline assignment: CDR1 SGHDN and CDR2 FVKESK. V dropped 1 base and J dropped 7 bases, with 13 bases sitting between them. CDR3 size: 14 residues. This CDR3 is CASSQVASRGTQYF. CDR3 coding DNA: TGTGCCAGCAGCCAAGTGGCTAGCCGGGGGACCCAGTACTTC.

This clonotype showed up many times. This chain uses TRBV6-1 with TRBJ2-3; the match to TRBD2 covers 12 bases. Germline CDR1 MNHNS, CDR2 SASEGT. J lost 2 bases, V lost 3 bases, and 3 bases had no gene match. This CDR3 is 16 amino acids long. The CDR3 DNA follows: TGTGCCAGCAGTGAGACTAGCGGGGGACCCACAGATACGCAGTATTTT. Residues: CASSETSGGPTDTQYF.

This clonotype has at least ten counts. The conserved final phenylalanine or tryptophan is absent from the CDR3, which likely points to a read error. It is unclear where the CDR3 begins or ends on the DNA, so no DNA is shown, and the CDR3 is as TCRdb lists it. The J gene is TRBJ2-5, the V gene TRBV7-3; the D call in the table, TRBD2, was not verified against the DNA. The CDR3 comprises 9 residues, both ends counted. CDR1 SGHTA and CDR2 FQGTGA come from the germline V gene. CDR3: CASSLPGTI.

This clonotype was counted a few times. This chain uses TRBV5-1 with TRBJ2-5; D not certain. V was trimmed by 0 bases and J by 5 bases, leaving 8 bases between them. Per the germline V gene, CDR1 is SGHRS and CDR2 is YFSETQ. The CDR3 is 13 residues long. CDR3 nucleotide sequence: TGCGCCAGCAGCTTGGTGGACGGGGAGACCCAGTACTTC. The encoded protein is CASSLVDGETQYF.

For this clonotype: A much larger clone sits a single nucleotide away, making a read error possible. The chain recombines TRBV20-1 with TRBJ2-3; 13 bases match TRBD2. CDR1 is DFQATT, CDR2 SNEGSKA, per germline (reference sequence). This CDR3 spans 17 amino acids. CDR3: CNATLRLAGGGTDTQYF. The CDR3, as DNA: TGCAATGCTACCTTACGACTAGCGGGGGGCGGGACAGATACGCAGTATTTT.

In this sample, this clonotype turned up a few times. The gene calls are TRBV23-1 and TRBJ1-5; D is unresolved. TRBV23-1 qualifies as an ORF whose function is uncertain. V was pared by 6 bases and J by 2 bases, with 11 bases between. CDR3 size: 14 residues. The CDR3 coding sequence is TGCGCCAGCAGGCACCGGACGCGCAATCAGCCCCAGCATTTT. Translated, it gives CASRHRTRNQPQHF.

This clonotype was counted many times. The chain has TRBV5-1 and TRBJ1-4; perhaps TRBD1 as D (5 bases). Germline V gene lookup returns CDR1 SGHRS and CDR2 YFSETQ. The CDR3 spans 13 residues. Trimming removed 4 bases from V and 8 bases from J, with 12 bases in between. The CDR3 loop reads CASSTGTEEKLFF. The CDR3 DNA follows: TGCGCCAGCAGCACTGGGACCGAAGAAAAACTGTTTTTT.

This clonotype was observed at least ten times. The rearrangement joins TRBV2 to TRBJ2-3; 9 nucleotides match TRBD2. There are 17 residues in the CDR3. After removal of 6 bases from V and 0 bases from J, the junction contained 10 bases not matched to a gene. The germline CDR1 and CDR2 sequences are SNHLY and FYNNEI. The CDR3: CASSTGTSKTSTDTQYF. The CDR3 DNA reads as TGTGCCAGCAGCACAGGGACTAGCAAGACTAGCACAGATACGCAGTATTTT. Full variable domain (remainder filled in from reference TRBV2 and TRBJ2-3): EPEVTQTPSHQVTQMGQEVILRCVPISNHLYFYWYRQILGQKVEFLVSFYNNEISEKSEIFDDQFSVERPDGSNFTLKIRSTKLEDSAMYFCASSTGTSKTSTDTQYFGPGTRLTVL.

In its sample, this clonotype was seen many times. The V call is TRBV28, the J call TRBJ1-1; TRBD1 agrees at 7 bases. Germline V gene sequence: CDR1 MDHEN, CDR2 SYDVKM. V was clipped by 2 bases and J by 2 bases; unmatched bases: 5. The CDR3 contains 15 residues. This CDR3 is CASSLTGDLNTEAFF. In DNA form, the CDR3 reads TGTGCCAGCAGTTTAACAGGGGATTTAAACACTGAAGCTTTCTTT. Based on the CDR3 plus reference TRBV28 and TRBJ1-1, the full variable domain is DVKVTQSSRYLVKRTGEKVFLECVQDMDHENMFWYRQDPGLGLRLIYFSYDVKMKEKGDIPEGYSVSREKKERFSLILESASTNQTSMYLCASSLTGDLNTEAFFGQGTRLTVV.

Many counts were recorded for this clonotype. The V call is TRBV7-9, the J call TRBJ2-5; 11 bases line up with TRBD2. Germline CDR1 SEHNR, CDR2 FQNEAQ (reference sequence). CDR3 length: 16 amino acids. After removal of 5 bases from V and 4 bases from J, the junction contained 9 bases not matched to a gene. CDR3 in DNA: TGTGCCAGCAGCCAAGGGACTAGCGGCCTAGGAGAGACCCAGTACTTC. Protein sequence: CASSQGTSGLGETQYF. The whole variable domain, remainder taken from reference TRBV7-9 and TRBJ2-5, is DTGVSQNPRHKITKRGQNVTFRCDPISEHNRLYWYRQTLGQGPEFLTYFQNEAQLEKSRLLSDRFSAERPKGSFSTLEIQRTEQGDSAMYLCASSQGTSGLGETQYFGPGTRLLVL.

J is TRBJ1-1 and V is TRBV20-1; D ambiguous. CDR3 size: 11 residues. V was trimmed by 6 bases and J by 2 bases, leaving 7 bases between them. CDR1 is DFQATT and CDR2 is SNEGSKA in the germline V gene (reference sequence). The CDR3 protein is CSARKNTEAFF. The CDR3 DNA reads as TGCAGTGCCCGAAAAAACACTGAAGCTTTCTTT.

Note on this clonotype: A read error is possible here, since a much larger clone lies one base away. CDR3 amino acids: CASSLGQGSANEKLFF. CDR3 bases: TGTGCCAGCAGTTTAGGACAGGGGTCGGCTAATGAAAAACTGTTTTTT. The chain combines TRBV12-3 or TRBV12-4 with TRBJ1-4, with 8 bases that match TRBD1. The CDR3 runs 16 residues. The ends lost 1 base at V and 3 bases at J; junction bases unmatched: 4.

J is TRBJ1-1 and V is TRBV7-8; the D is unclear. The germline CDR1 and CDR2 sequences are SGHVS and FQNEAQ. The CDR3 covers 14 residues. V lost 5 bases and J 0 bases, leaving 10 bases between the germline ends. In DNA form, the CDR3 reads TGTGCCAGCAGCCCAGACTCGATGAACACTGAAGCTTTCTTT. Protein: CASSPDSMNTEAFF.

This clonotype has at least ten counts. At one of its ends the junction is not consistent with the germline gene, which may arise from a read error. This chain joins TRBV7-7 and TRBJ2-1; D not certain. CDR1 and CDR2 (germline): SSHAT, FNYEAQ (reference sequence). The CDR3 has 14 residues. The CDR3 spells CASTPLLQRYEQFF. The CDR3 DNA is TGTGCTAGCACCCCACTCTTACAGCGCTATGAGCAGTTCTTC.

This clonotype qualifies as medium-sized. The rearrangement uses TRBV28 and TRBJ2-1; TRBD2 agrees at 9 bases. This CDR3 has 15 amino acids. J was trimmed by 2 bases and V by 2 bases; bases with no gene match: 1. Germline V gene sequence: CDR1 MDHEN, CDR2 SYDVKM. The CDR3, as DNA: TGTGCCAGCAGTTTAGGCGGGGGGGCCTACAATGAGCAGTTCTTC. It encodes CASSLGGGAYNEQFF.